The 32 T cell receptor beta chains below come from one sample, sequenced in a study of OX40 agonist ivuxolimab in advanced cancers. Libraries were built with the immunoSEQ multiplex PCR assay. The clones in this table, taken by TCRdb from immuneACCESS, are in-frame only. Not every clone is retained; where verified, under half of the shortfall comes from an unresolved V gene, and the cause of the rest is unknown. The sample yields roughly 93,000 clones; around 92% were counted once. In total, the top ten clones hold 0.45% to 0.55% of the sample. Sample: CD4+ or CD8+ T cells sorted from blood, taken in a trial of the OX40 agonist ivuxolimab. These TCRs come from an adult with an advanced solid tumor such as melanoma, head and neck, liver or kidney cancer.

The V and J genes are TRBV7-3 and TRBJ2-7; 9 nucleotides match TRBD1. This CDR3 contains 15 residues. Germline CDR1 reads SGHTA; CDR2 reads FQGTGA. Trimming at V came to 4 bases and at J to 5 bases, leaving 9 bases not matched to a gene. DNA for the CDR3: TGTGCCAGCAGCTCACCCGGGACAGGGACAGACGAGCAGTACTTC. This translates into CASSSPGTGTDEQYF.

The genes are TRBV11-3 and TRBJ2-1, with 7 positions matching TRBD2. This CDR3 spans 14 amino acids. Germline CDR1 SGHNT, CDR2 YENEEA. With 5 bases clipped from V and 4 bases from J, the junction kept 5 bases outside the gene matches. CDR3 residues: CASSRRESYNEQFF. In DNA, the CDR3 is TGTGCCAGCAGCCGGCGGGAGAGTTACAATGAGCAGTTCTTC.

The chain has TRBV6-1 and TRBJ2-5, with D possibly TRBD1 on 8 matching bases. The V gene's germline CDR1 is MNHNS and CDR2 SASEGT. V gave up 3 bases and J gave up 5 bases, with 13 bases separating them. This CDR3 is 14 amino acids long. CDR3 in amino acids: CASSETGEGETQYF. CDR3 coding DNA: TGTGCCAGCAGTGAGACAGGGGAGGGCGAGACCCAGTACTTC.

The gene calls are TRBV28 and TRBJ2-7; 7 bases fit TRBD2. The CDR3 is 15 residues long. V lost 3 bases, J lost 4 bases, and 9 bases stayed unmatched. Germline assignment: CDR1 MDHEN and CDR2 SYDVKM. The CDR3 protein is CASSLLGLDGYEQYF. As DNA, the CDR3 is TGTGCCAGCAGTTTGTTAGGACTAGATGGGTACGAGCAGTACTTC.

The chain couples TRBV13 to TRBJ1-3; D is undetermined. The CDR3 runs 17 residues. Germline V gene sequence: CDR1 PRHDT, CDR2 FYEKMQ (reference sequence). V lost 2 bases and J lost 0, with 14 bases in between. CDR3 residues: CASSLIVSRTSGNTIYF. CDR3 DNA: TGTGCCAGCAGCTTAATTGTGTCGAGGACCTCTGGAAACACCATATATTTT.

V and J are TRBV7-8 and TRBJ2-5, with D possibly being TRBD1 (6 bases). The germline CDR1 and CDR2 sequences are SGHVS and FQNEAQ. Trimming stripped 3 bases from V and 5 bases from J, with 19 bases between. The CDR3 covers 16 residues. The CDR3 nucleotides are TGTGCCAGCAGCTTGCAGGGGCAACCCATTGGGGAGACCCAGTACTTC. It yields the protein CASSLQGQPIGETQYF.

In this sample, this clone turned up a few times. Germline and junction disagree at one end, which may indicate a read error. As DNA, the CDR3 is TGTGCCAGCTCACCAGGCACAGGGGGCAACCAGCCCCAGCATTTT. Protein: CASSPGTGGNQPQHF. The rearrangement uses TRBV18 and TRBJ1-5; 9 bases are shared with TRBD1. CDR3 length equals 15 residues. Germline CDR1 reads KGHSH; CDR2 reads LQKENI.

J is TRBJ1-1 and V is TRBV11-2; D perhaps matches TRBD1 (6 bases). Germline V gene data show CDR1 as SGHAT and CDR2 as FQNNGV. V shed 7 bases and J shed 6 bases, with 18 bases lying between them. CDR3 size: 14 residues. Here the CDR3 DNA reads TGTGCCAGCACCCAGGAGGGGGGTCTCGCTGAAGCTTTCTTT. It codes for CASTQEGGLAEAFF.

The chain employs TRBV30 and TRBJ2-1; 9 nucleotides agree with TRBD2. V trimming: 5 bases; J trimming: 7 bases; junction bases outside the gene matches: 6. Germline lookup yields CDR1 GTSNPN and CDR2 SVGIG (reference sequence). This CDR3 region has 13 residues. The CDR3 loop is CAWGGTSSNEQFF. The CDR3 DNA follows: TGTGCCTGGGGGGGGACTAGCTCTAATGAGCAGTTCTTC.

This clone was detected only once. The CDR3 sequence is CASSPRVVGTNEKLFF. CDR3 DNA: TGCGCCAGCAGCCCGAGGGTGGTCGGGACTAATGAAAAACTGTTTTTT. This chain joins TRBV5-1 and TRBJ1-4; D is undetermined. The CDR3 has 16 amino acids. The germline V and J ends were trimmed by 4 bases and 2 bases, with 15 bases remaining between them. Germline CDR1 reads SGHRS; CDR2 reads YFSETQ.

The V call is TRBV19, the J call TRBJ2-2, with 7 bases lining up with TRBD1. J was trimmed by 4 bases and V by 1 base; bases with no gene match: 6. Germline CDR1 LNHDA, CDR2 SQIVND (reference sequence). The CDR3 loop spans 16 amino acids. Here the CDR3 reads CASSIGPGQSTGELFF. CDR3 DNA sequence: TGTGCCAGTAGTATAGGTCCGGGACAGAGCACCGGGGAGCTGTTTTTT.

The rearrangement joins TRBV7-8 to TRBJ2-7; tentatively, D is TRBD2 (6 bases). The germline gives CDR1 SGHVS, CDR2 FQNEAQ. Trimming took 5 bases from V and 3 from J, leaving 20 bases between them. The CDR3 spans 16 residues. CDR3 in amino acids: CASSRRGRGEGYEQYF. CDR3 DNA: TGTGCCAGCAGCAGGAGGGGTCGGGGAGAGGGCTACGAGCAGTACTTC. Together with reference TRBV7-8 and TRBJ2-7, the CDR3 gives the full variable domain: GAGVSQSPRYKVAKRGQDVALRCDPISGHVSLFWYQQALGQGPEFLTYFQNEAQLDKSGLPSDRFFAERPEGSVSTLKIQRTQQEDSAVYLCASSRRGRGEGYEQYFGPGTRLTVT.

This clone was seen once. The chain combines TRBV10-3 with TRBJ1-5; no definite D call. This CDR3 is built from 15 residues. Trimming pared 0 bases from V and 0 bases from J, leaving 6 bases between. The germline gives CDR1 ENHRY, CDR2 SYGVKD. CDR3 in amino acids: CAISESFASNQPQHF. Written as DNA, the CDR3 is TGTGCCATCAGTGAGTCTTTCGCTAGCAATCAGCCCCAGCATTTT.

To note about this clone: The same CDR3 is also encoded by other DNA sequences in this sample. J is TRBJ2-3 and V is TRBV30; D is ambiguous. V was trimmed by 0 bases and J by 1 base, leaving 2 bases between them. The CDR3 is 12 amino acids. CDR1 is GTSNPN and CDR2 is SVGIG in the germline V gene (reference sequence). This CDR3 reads CAWSVGTDTQYF. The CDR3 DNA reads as TGTGCCTGGAGTGTAGGCACAGATACGCAGTATTTT.

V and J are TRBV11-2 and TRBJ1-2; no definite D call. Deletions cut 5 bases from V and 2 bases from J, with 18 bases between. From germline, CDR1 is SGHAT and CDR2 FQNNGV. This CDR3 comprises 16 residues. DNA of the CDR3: TGTGCCAGCAGCCTACGACGGGGAGGTGGAAACTATGGCTACACCTTC. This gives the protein CASSLRRGGGNYGYTF. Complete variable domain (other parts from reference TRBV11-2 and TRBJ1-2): EAGVAQSPRYKIIEKRQSVAFWCNPISGHATLYWYQQILGQGPKLLIQFQNNGVVDDSQLPKDRFSAERLKGVDSTLKIQPAKLEDSAVYLCASSLRRGGGNYGYTFGSGTRLTVV.

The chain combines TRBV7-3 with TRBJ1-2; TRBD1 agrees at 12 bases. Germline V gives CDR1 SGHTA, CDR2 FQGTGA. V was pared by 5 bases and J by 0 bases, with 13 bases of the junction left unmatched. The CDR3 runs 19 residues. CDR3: CASSPSAGTGGKANYGYTF. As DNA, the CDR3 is TGTGCCAGCAGCCCCAGCGCGGGGACAGGGGGCAAGGCTAACTATGGCTACACCTTC.

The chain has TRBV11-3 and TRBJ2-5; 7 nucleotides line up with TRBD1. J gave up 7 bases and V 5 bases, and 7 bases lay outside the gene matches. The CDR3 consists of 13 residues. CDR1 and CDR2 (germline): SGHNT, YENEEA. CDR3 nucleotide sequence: TGTGCCAGCAGCCAAGGGACAGAAGGGACCCAGTACTTC. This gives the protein CASSQGTEGTQYF.

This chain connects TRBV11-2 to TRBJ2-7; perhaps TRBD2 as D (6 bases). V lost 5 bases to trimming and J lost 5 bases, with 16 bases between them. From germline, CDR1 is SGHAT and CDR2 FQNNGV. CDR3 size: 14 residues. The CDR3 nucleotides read TGTGCCAGCAGCAAAAACGGGGGAGCCGACGAGCAGTACTTC. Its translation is CASSKNGGADEQYF.

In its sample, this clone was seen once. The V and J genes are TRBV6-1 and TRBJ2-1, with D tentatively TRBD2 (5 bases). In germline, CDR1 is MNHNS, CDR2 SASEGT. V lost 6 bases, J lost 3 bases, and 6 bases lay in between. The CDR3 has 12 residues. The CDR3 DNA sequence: TGTGCCAGCAGCGGGGACTACAATGAGCAGTTCTTC. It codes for CASSGDYNEQFF.

CDR3 bases: TGTGCCAGCAGCGGGTCACAGGGGTTCTATGGCTACACCTTC. It is translated as CASSGSQGFYGYTF. The chain recombines TRBV9 with TRBJ1-2; the match to TRBD1 covers 7 bases. The CDR3 extends over 14 amino acids. The V segment lost 3 bases and the J segment 4 bases; nucleotides outside the gene matches: 6. CDR1 is SGDLS, CDR2 YYNGEE, per germline.

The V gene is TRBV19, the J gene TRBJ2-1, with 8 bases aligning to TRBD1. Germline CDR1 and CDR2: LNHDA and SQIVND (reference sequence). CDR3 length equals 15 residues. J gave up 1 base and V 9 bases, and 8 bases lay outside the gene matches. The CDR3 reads CARDTNRGSYNEQFF. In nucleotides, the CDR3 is TGTGCCAGAGACACAAACAGGGGGTCCTACAATGAGCAGTTCTTC.

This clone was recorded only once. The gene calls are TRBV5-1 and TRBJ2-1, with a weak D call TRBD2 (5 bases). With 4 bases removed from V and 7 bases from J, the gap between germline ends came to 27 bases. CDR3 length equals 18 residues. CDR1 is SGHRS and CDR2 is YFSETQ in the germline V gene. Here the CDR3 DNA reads TGCGCCAGCAGCCTGGAAGCGGCGGTGGTCGGCGGGTTAAATGAGCAGTTCTTC. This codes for CASSLEAAVVGGLNEQFF. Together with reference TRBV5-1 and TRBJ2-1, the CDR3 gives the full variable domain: KAGVTQTPRYLIKTRGQQVTLSCSPISGHRSVSWYQQTPGQGLQFLFEYFSETQRNKGNFPGRFSGRQFSNSRSEMNVSTLELGDSALYLCASSLEAAVVGGLNEQFFGPGTRLTVL.

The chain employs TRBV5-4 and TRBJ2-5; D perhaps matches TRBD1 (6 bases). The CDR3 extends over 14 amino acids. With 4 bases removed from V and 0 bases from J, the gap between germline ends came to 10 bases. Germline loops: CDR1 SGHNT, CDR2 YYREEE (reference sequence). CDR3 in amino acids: CASSPGTNQETQYF. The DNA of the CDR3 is TGTGCCAGCAGCCCCGGGACAAACCAAGAGACCCAGTACTTC. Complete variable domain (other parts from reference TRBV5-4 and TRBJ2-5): ETGVTQSPTHLIKTRGQQVTLRCSSQSGHNTVSWYQQALGQGPQFIFQYYREEENGRGNFPPRFSGLQFPNYSSELNVNALELDDSALYLCASSPGTNQETQYFGPGTRLLVL.

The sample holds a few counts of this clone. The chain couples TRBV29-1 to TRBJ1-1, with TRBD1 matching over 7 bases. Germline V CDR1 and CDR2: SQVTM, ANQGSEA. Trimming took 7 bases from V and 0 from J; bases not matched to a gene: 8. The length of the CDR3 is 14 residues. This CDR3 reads CSASQGIMNTEAFF. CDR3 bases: TGCAGCGCATCACAGGGGATCATGAACACTGAAGCTTTCTTT.

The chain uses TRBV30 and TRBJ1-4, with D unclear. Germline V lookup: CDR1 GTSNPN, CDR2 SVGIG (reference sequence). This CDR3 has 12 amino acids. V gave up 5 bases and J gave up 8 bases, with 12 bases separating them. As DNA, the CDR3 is TGTGCCTGGTCTAGGGTAGGAGAAAAACTGTTTTTT. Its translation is CAWSRVGEKLFF. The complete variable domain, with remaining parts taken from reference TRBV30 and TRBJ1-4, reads SQTIHQWPATLVQPVGSPLSLECTVEGTSNPNLYWYRQAAGRGLQLLFYSVGIGQISSEVPQNLSASRPQDRQFILSSKKLLLSDSGFYLCAWSRVGEKLFFGSGTQLSVL.

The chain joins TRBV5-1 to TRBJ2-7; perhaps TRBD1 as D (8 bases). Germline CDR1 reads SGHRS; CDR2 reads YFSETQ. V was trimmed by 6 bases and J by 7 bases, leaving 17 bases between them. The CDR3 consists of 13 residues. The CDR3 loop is CASNPDREGEQYF. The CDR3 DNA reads TGCGCCAGCAACCCGGACAGGGAGGGAGAGCAGTACTTC.

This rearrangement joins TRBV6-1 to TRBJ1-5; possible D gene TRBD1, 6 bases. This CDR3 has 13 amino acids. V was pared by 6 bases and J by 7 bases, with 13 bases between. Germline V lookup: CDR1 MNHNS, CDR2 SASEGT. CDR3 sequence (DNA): TGTGCCAGCAGAGCACAGGGCGCGCAGCCCCAGCATTTT. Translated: CASRAQGAQPQHF.

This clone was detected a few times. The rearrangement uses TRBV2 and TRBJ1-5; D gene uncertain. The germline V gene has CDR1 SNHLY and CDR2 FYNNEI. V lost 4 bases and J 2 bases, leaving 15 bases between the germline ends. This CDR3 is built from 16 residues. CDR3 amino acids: CASSGPLWGGNQPQHF. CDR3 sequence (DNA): TGTGCCAGCAGTGGCCCTCTGTGGGGTGGCAATCAGCCCCAGCATTTT.

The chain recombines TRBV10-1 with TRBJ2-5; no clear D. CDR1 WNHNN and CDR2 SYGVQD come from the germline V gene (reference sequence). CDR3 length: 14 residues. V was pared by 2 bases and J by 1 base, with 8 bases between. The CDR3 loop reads CASSEGGPQETQYF. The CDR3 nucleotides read TGCGCCAGCAGTGAGGGCGGCCCCCAAGAGACCCAGTACTTC.

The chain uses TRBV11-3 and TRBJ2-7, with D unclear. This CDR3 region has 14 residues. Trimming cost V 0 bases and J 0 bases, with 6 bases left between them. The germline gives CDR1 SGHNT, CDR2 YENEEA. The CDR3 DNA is TGTGCCAGCAGCTTAGATGGCCCCTCCTACGAGCAGTACTTC. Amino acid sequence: CASSLDGPSYEQYF.

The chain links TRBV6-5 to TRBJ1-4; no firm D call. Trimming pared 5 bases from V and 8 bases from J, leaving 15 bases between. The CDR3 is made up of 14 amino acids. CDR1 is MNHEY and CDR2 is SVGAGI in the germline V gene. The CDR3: CASSKGVWEEKLFF. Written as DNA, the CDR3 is TGTGCCAGCAGTAAGGGTGTTTGGGAGGAAAAACTGTTTTTT.

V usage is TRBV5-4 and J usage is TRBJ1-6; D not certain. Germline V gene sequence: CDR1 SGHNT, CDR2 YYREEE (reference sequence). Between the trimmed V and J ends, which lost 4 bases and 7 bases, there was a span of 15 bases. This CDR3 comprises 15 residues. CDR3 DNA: TGTGCCAGCAGCGTACTGCTCGGAGCCAATTCACCCCTCCACTTT. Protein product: CASSVLLGANSPLHF.